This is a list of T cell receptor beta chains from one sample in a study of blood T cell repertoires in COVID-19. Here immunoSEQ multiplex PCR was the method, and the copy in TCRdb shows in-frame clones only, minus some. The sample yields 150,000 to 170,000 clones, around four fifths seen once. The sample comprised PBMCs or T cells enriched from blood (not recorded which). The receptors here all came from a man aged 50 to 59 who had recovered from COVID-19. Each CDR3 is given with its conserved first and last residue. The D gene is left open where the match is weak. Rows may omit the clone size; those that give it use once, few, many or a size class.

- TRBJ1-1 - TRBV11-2 TGTGCCAGCAGCCTTCGTAGGCAGGGTAACACTGAAGCTTTCTTT CASSLRRQGNTEAFF
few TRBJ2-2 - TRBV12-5 TGTGCTAGTGGACAACTGACTACCACCGGGGAGCTGTTTTTT CASGQLTTTGELFF
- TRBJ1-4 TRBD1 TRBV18 TGTGCCAGCTCACAAGACAGGGGAACTAATGAAAAACTGTTTTTT CASSQDRGTNEKLFF
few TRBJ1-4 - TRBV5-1 TGCGCCAGCAGCCAAAGCCAGGGGCCTCCAACTAATGAAAAACTGTTTTTT CASSQSQGPPTNEKLFF
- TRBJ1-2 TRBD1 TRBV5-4 TGTGCCAGCAGCTCGCCGGGACAGGGGGCGGGCAACTATGGCTACACCTTC CASSSPGQGAGNYGYTF
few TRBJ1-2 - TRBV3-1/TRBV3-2 TGTGCCAGCAGCCAATCTAACAGGGCAGGGGCGGGCGGCTACACCTTC CASSQSNRAGAGGYTF
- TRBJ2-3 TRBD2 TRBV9 TGTGCCAGCAGCGCTCAATACCGGGACTACGGCACAGATACGCAGTATTTT CASSAQYRDYGTDTQYF
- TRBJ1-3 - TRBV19 TGTGCCAGCCTTGACACCCGTTCTGGAAACACCATATATTTT CASLDTRSGNTIYF
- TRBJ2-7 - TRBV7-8 TGTGCCAGCAGCAACAGTTATAATTCCTACGAGCAGTACTTC CASSNSYNSYEQYF
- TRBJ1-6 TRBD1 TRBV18 TGTGCCAGCTCACCTGGCGCGGACAGGGGGGCACCCCTCCACTTT CASSPGADRGAPLHF
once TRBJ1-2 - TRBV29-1 TGCAGCGTTGAAGCAGGGGACTATGGCTACACCTTC CSVEAGDYGYTF
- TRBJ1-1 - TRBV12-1 TGTGCCAGCAGCCCGGACAGTGAAGCTTTCTTT CASSPDSEAFF
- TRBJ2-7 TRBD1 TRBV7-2 TGTGCCAGCAGCCCAGGGACAGGGTTGTACGAGCAGTACTTC CASSPGTGLYEQYF
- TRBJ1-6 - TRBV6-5 TGTGCCAGCAGTTGGACAGAGGGGCAAGGTCCCCTCCACTTT CASSWTEGQGPLHF
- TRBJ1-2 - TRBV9 TGTGCCAGCAGCGTAGGGGAAGACAGGCCCTTCCACTATGGCTACACCTTC CASSVGEDRPFHYGYTF
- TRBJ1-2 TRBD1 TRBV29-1 TGCAGCGTTGCCAGGGGGCTAAACTATGGCTACACCTTC CSVARGLNYGYTF
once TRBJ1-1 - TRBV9 TGTGCCAGCAGCGTAGGGATACGGGACACCCCGAGAACTGAAGCTTTCTTT CASSVGIRDTPRTEAFF
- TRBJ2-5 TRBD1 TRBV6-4 TGTGCCAGCAGTCGACAGGGGCGTGGAGAGACCCAGTACTTC CASSRQGRGETQYF
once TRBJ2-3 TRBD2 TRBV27 TGTGCCAGCAGTTTTTCCAGGGCCAGGGCCGCGGGGGTCGATACGCAGTATTTT CASSFSRARAAGVDTQYF
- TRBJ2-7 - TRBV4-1 TGCGCCAGCAGCCAAGGCACTTCCTACGAGCAGTACTTC CASSQGTSYEQYF
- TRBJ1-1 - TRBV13 TGTGCCAGCAGCTCTATAACCACAGGAGTAGAAGCTTTCTTT CASSSITTGVEAFF
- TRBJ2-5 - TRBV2 TGTGCCAGCACGCGGACAGAGGGCGAGACCCAGTACTTC CASTRTEGETQYF
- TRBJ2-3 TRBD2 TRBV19 TGTGCCAGTCGGGAACCAACGGGACTAGCTAGCACAGATACGCAGTATTTT CASREPTGLASTDTQYF
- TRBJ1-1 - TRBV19 TGTGCCAGTAGTACCCAGGGGCAGCGTGAAGCTTTCTTT CASSTQGQREAFF
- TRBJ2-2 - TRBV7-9 TGTGCCAGCAGCTTACGGGGAGCCCCCGCTCCCACCGGGGAGCTGTTTTTT CASSLRGAPAPTGELFF
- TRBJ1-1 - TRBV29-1 TGCAGCCCGACCGGGCCCGGAGGAACTTTCTTT CSPTGPGGTFF
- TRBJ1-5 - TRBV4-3 TGCGCCAGCAGCCAAGATCCCGGGGGTAGGAGCAATCAGCCCCAGCATTTT CASSQDPGGRSNQPQHF
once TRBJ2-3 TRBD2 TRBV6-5 TGTGCCACCGGACTAGCGGGCACAGATACGCAGTATTTT CATGLAGTDTQYF
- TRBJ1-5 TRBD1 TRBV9 TGTGCCAGCAGCGCCGGACAGGGGGTTTATCAGCCCCAGCATTTT CASSAGQGVYQPQHF
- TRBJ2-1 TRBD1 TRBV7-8 TGTGCCAGCAGGGAGGACAGGGGTGGGCAGTTCTTC CASREDRGGQFF
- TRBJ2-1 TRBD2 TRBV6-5 TGTGCCAGCAGAGGCAGCGGGGGGAACAATGAGCAGTTCTTC CASRGSGGNNEQFF
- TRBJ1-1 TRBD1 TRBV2 TGTGCCAGCAGCGTAGACAGGGGGAACACTGAAGCTTTCTTT CASSVDRGNTEAFF
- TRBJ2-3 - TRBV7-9 TGTGCCAGCAGCATGTCCCGGTTAAGCACAGATACGCAGTATTTT CASSMSRLSTDTQYF
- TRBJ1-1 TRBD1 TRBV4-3 TGCGCCAGCAGCCAAGATAGGACAGGGGTGAACACTGAAGCTTTCTTT CASSQDRTGVNTEAFF
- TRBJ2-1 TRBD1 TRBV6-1 TGTGCCAGCAGTGCCCGGACAGGGGCGGCCTACAATGAGCAGTTCTTC CASSARTGAAYNEQFF
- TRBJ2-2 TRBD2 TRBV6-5 TGTGCCAGCAGTTACTCGCTGGGCGGGAGCACCGGGGAGCTGTTTTTT CASSYSLGGSTGELFF
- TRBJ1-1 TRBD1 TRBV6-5 TGTGCCAGCAGCTGGAAACAGGGGGGGAGGACTGAAGCTTTCTTT CASSWKQGGRTEAFF
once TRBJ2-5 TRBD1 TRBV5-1 TGCGCCAGCAGCTTGGCCTTACAGGGGGCATCGGAGACCCAGTACTTC CASSLALQGASETQYF
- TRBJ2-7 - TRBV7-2 TGTGCCAGCAGCTCGGCGGGACAGAGAACCTACGAGCAGTACTTC CASSSAGQRTYEQYF
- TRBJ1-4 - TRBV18 TGTGCCAGCTCCCACCGGACAGCCACACGGGAAAAACTGTTTTTT CASSHRTATREKLFF
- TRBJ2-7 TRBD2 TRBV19 TGTGCCAGTAGTATCTTACCGGGGGGGCACGAGCAGTACTTC CASSILPGGHEQYF
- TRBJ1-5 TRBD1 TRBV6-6 TGTGCCAGCAGTCGAACTGGACAGGTCGGGAATCAGCCCCAGCATTTT CASSRTGQVGNQPQHF
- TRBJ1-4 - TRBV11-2 TGTGCCAGCAGCTTACAAGGAGTAACTAATGAAAAACTGTTTTTT CASSLQGVTNEKLFF
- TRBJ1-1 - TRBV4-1 TGCGCCAGCAGCCAAGATAGTTGGGGGCGTAGGGCCATGAACACTGAAGCTTTCTTT CASSQDSWGRRAMNTEAFF
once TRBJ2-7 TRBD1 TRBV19 TGTGCCAGTAGGCTTTCCCGGGACAGGCCTTCCTACGAGCAGTACTTC CASRLSRDRPSYEQYF
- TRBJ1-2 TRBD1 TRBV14 TGTGCCAGCAGCCATAGGGACAGGGCTGTAAGGGACTATGGCTACACCTTC CASSHRDRAVRDYGYTF
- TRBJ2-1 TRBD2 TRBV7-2 TGTGCCAGCAGCTTAGCCCCTACTAGCGGGGGGAACTATTACAATGAGCAGTTCTTC CASSLAPTSGGNYYNEQFF
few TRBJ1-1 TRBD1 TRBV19 TGTGCCAGTAGTATAATTGGACAGGGAGATGAAGCTTTCTTT CASSIIGQGDEAFF
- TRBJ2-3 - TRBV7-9 TGTGCCAGCAGCTTAGGCCGAGAGACAGATACGCAGTATTTT CASSLGRETDTQYF
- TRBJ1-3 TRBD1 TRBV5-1 TGCGCCAGCAGCTACTCCTCGGGACAGGGACTGCGGCCTGGAAACACCATATATTTT CASSYSSGQGLRPGNTIYF
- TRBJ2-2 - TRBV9 TGTGCCAGCAGCGTAGCCCCCGGGACAGGTTACCCGGGGGGTGCCGGGGAGCTGTTTTTT CASSVAPGTGYPGGAGELFF
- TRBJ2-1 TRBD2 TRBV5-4 TGTGCCAGCAGCTCTGATCAAGCGGGGGTTTTAAGGAATGAGCAGTTCTTC CASSSDQAGVLRNEQFF
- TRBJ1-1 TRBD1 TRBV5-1 TGCGCCAGCAGCGACCGGGACAGGGGAACGCCTGAAGCTTTCTTT CASSDRDRGTPEAFF
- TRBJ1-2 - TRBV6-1 TGTGCCAGCAGTGAAGGGGACACGCGCTACACCTTC CASSEGDTRYTF